This paragraph covers one T cell receptor beta chain sequence. TCRdb keeps only in-frame clones here, not all; method: immunoSEQ multiplex PCR. The top ten hold around 2.7% of the sample, which has more than 95,000 clones, approximately 75% seen once. The data stem from a study of radiotherapy plus CTLA-4 blockade in lung cancer. The V gene end was trimmed by 6 bases and the J gene end by 6 bases; junction bases not matched to a gene: 8. Germline loops: CDR1 SGHTA, CDR2 FQGTGA. The CDR3 sequence is 14 residues long. This specimen was peripheral blood, taken from a patient treated with radiotherapy plus ipilimumab. The gene calls are TRBV7-3 and TRBJ2-1; TRBD2 matches at 7 bases. The receptor was derived from a human donor with non-small cell lung cancer who had a partial response to radiotherapy plus ipilimumab. Some clones in this sample may be carry-over from other donors' samples. The CDR3 reads CASSPGGGRNEQFF. The CDR3, as DNA: TGTGCCAGCAGTCCCGGGGGAGGGCGCAATGAGCAGTTCTTC.